These 6 T cell receptor beta chains were all obtained from the same sample, sequenced in a study of cytomegalovirus exposure and HLA in healthy donors. This PCR relied on a set of 60 Vbeta primers and 13 Jbeta primers. Some clones are missing from TCRdb's copy, which holds only in-frame ones; the method was immunoSEQ multiplex PCR. The sample yields about 150,000 clones, approximately 69% seen once. The sequenced sample consisted of PBMCs. The receptors here all came from a man aged 25 to 45 in good health and CMV-seronegative.

This clone was seen only a few times. The rearrangement links TRBV7-9 to TRBJ1-4; possible D gene TRBD1, 5 bases. The V gene's germline CDR1 is SEHNR and CDR2 FQNEAQ (reference sequence). V was trimmed by 0 bases and J by 8 bases, leaving 13 bases between them. CDR3 size: 15 residues. CDR3 in amino acids: CASSLAVTDQEKLFF. The DNA for the CDR3 is TGTGCCAGCAGCTTAGCAGTGACAGATCAAGAAAAACTGTTTTTT. Full variable domain (rest looked up from reference TRBV7-9 and TRBJ1-4): DTGVSQNPRHKITKRGQNVTFRCDPISEHNRLYWYRQTLGQGPEFLTYFQNEAQLEKSRLLSDRFSAERPKGSFSTLEIQRTEQGDSAMYLCASSLAVTDQEKLFFGSGTQLSVL.

This clone has just one count. The chain carries TRBV18 and TRBJ2-5; the D gene is possibly TRBD1 (5 bases). Trimming took off 4 bases at V and 5 bases at J, with 17 bases between the two ends. The CDR3 is 15 amino acids. Germline V gene sequence: CDR1 KGHSH, CDR2 LQKENI. The CDR3 spells CASSRMQGRGETQYF. The DNA of the CDR3 is TGTGCCAGCTCACGGATGCAGGGTAGGGGTGAGACCCAGTACTTC.

The rearrangement joins TRBV29-1 to TRBJ1-2, with 7 bases lining up with TRBD1. The CDR3 loop spans 14 amino acids. Germline CDR1 reads SQVTM; CDR2 reads ANQGSEA. V gave up 0 bases and J gave up 4 bases; unmatched junction bases: 5. The CDR3 bases are TGCAGCGTTGAAGACCCAGGGGGGATCTATGGCTACACCTTC. Residues: CSVEDPGGIYGYTF.

A word on this clone: This sample also contains other DNA sequences that code for the same CDR3. The rearrangement joins TRBV5-1 to TRBJ1-1; D is perhaps TRBD1 (5 bases). Germline V gene lookup returns CDR1 SGHRS and CDR2 YFSETQ. The CDR3 runs to 15 residues. V lost 4 bases to trimming and J lost 0 bases, with 13 bases between them. The chain's CDR3 is CASSPGQGLNTEAFF. The CDR3 bases are TGCGCCAGCAGCCCTGGACAAGGTTTGAACACTGAAGCTTTCTTT.

The chain has TRBV9 and TRBJ2-4; D unresolved. V lost 0 bases and J 1 base, leaving 14 bases between the germline ends. CDR3 length equals 17 residues. Germline V CDR1 and CDR2: SGDLS, YYNGEE. In nucleotides, the CDR3 is TGTGCCAGCAGCGTAGGAGAGTCGGGTTTGGCCAAAAACATTCAGTACTTC. Translated, it gives CASSVGESGLAKNIQYF.

This chain links TRBV25-1 with TRBJ1-1; 9 positions agree with TRBD1. Germline V gene sequence: CDR1 MGHDK, CDR2 SYGVNS. V was clipped by 6 bases and J by 2 bases; unmatched bases: 4. The CDR3 is 14 amino acids. The CDR3 is CASRGTGPNTEAFF. The CDR3 DNA reads TGTGCCAGCAGGGGGACAGGGCCCAACACTGAAGCTTTCTTT.